This T cell receptor beta chain is drawn from a study of T cell responses to AZD1222 COVID-19 vaccine. The overall study: Second-dose groups at about 4 or about 12 weeks were pooled. General study findings and limits: With two AZD1222 doses given, Spike-specific TCR breadth and depth both rose. Dominant at 160-218 and 743-854, vaccine-associated CD4 TCRs also spanned spike. Donors were mostly white British, more females; clonal diversity possibly underestimated.

Germline CDR1 and CDR2: SGHAT and FQNNGV. The length of the CDR3 is 15 residues. Germline trimming cut 5 bases from V and 7 bases from J; bases unmatched to any gene: 11. This table comes from immunoSEQ multiplex PCR, and its TCRdb copy is limited to in-frame clones, with some not included. The sample lists some 86,000 clones, 80% occurring once. About this clone itself: Its matching antigen is unknown.

This chain connects TRBV11-2 to TRBJ2-1, with 7 nucleotides matching TRBD2. The origin of this receptor is an adult in good health. Sequenced here: peripheral blood, sampled on day 0 of AZD1222 vaccination. CDR3 sequence (DNA): TGTGCCAGCAGCCGGGGGGACGGCAATCGGAATGAGCAGTTCTTC. Translation gives CASSRGDGNRNEQFF.